These 10 T cell receptor beta chains share one sample of origin, sequenced in a study of cytomegalovirus exposure and HLA in healthy donors. The PCR made use of 60 Vbeta and 13 Jbeta primers. Measured with immunoSEQ multiplex PCR; TCRdb has only the in-frame clones, and not every one. Recorded for this sample: fewer than 85,000 clones. Sequenced sample: PBMCs. The receptors shown here come from a woman in her thirties or forties in good health and CMV-seropositive.

The chain's CDR3 is CASSSQMNTEAFF. The CDR3 DNA reads TGTGCCAGCAGTTCCCAGATGAACACTGAAGCTTTCTTT. The chain couples TRBV28 to TRBJ1-1, with D uncertain. The CDR3 spans 13 residues. Germline CDR1 is MDHEN and CDR2 is SYDVKM. Deletions cut 4 bases from V and 0 bases from J, with 6 bases between.

This chain uses TRBV7-9 with TRBJ1-1; D not resolved. CDR1 is SEHNR, CDR2 FQNEAQ, per germline (reference sequence). Trimming removed 1 base at V and 10 bases at J, with 13 bases between. This CDR3 has 13 amino acids. In DNA, the CDR3 is TGTGCCAGCAGCTTAGTGGGGTCAGGAGGAGCTTTCTTT. It translates to CASSLVGSGGAFF.

The rearrangement joins TRBV29-1 to TRBJ1-2, with D possibly TRBD1 on 5 matching bases. The V gene's germline CDR1 is SQVTM and CDR2 ANQGSEA. Deletions cut 4 bases from V and 4 bases from J, with 22 bases between. The CDR3 consists of 16 residues. Written as DNA, the CDR3 is TGCAGCGTTGCGCAGGGCGCTCAGCCTCCTCTCTATGGCTACACCTTC. Residues: CSVAQGAQPPLYGYTF.

By frequency, this clone registers medium-sized. The CDR3 bases are TGTGCCAGCAGCTTCCCACAAAATCAGCCCCAGCATTTT. Amino acids: CASSFPQNQPQHF. The chain employs TRBV5-5 and TRBJ1-5; D is unclear. The germline gives CDR1 SGHKS, CDR2 YYEKEE (reference sequence). The CDR3 loop spans 13 amino acids. Trimming removed 2 bases at V and 4 bases at J, with 7 bases between.

This rearrangement joins TRBV18 to TRBJ2-1; 11 bases match TRBD2. The ends lost 3 bases at V and 8 bases at J; junction bases unmatched: 6. The CDR3 extends over 15 amino acids. The germline CDR1 and CDR2 sequences are KGHSH and LQKENI. The CDR3 sequence: CASSPTTSGMYEQFF. CDR3 in DNA: TGTGCCAGCTCACCGACGACTAGCGGGATGTATGAGCAGTTCTTC.

The chain is built from TRBV5-1 and TRBJ1-4; 11 bases match TRBD1. With 4 bases clipped from V and 2 bases from J, the junction kept 4 bases outside the gene matches. Per the germline V gene, CDR1 is SGHRS and CDR2 is YFSETQ. The CDR3 contains 16 residues. In DNA, the CDR3 is TGCGCCAGCAGCGCCGGACAGGGGGCCACTAATGAAAAACTGTTTTTT. This translates into CASSAGQGATNEKLFF.

The chain combines TRBV9 with TRBJ2-7; 7 nucleotides align to TRBD2. This CDR3 has 15 amino acids. Trimming removed 3 bases from V and 2 bases from J; junction bases left unmatched: 8. The germline CDR1 and CDR2 sequences are SGDLS and YYNGEE. The CDR3 DNA follows: TGTGCCAGCAGCGCCGGGGACGGGAGGACCTACGAGCAGTACTTC. This sequence encodes CASSAGDGRTYEQYF.

The chain links TRBV5-6 to TRBJ1-3; no clear D. CDR1 is SGHDT and CDR2 is YYEEEE in the germline V gene. V dropped 1 base and J dropped 2 bases, with 7 bases sitting between them. The CDR3 spans 14 residues. CDR3 region: CASSLIGAGNTIYF. The CDR3 bases are TGTGCCAGCAGCTTGATCGGTGCTGGAAACACCATATATTTT.

This rearrangement joins TRBV2 to TRBJ2-7, with 8 bases identical to TRBD1. CDR1 and CDR2 (germline): SNHLY, FYNNEI. The CDR3 is 12 residues long. Trimming took 6 bases from V and 7 from J; bases not matched to a gene: 5. This CDR3 is CASRRTGLEQYF. CDR3 nucleotides: TGTGCCAGCAGGAGGACAGGGTTAGAGCAGTACTTC.

The chain joins TRBV12-5 to TRBJ2-3; D unresolved. Trimming removed 0 bases at V and 4 bases at J, with 17 bases between. The CDR3 runs 17 residues. Germline V gives CDR1 LGHNT, CDR2 FRNRAP. This CDR3 is CASGLVLDQPPPDTQYF. The CDR3 DNA reads as TGTGCTAGTGGTTTGGTCCTAGACCAGCCCCCGCCAGATACGCAGTATTTT. The variable domain in full, completed from reference TRBV12-5 and TRBJ2-3, reads DARVTQTPRHKVTEMGQEVTMRCQPILGHNTVFWYRQTMMQGLELLAYFRNRAPLDDSGMPKDRFSAEMPDATLATLKIQPSEPRDSAVYFCASGLVLDQPPPDTQYFGPGTRLTVL.